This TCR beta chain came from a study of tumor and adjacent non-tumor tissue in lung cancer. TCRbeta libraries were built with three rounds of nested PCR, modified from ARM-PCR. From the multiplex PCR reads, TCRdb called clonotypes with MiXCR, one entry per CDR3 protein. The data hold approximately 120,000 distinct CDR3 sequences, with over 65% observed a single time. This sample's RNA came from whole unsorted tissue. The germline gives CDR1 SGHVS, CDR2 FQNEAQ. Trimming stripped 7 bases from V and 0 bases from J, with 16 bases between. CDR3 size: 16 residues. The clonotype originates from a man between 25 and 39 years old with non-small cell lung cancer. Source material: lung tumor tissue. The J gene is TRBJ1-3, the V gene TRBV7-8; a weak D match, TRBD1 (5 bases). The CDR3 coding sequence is TGTGCCAGCAACAATAACAGGCTACTCTCTGGAAACACCATATATTTT. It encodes CASNNNRLLSGNTIYF.